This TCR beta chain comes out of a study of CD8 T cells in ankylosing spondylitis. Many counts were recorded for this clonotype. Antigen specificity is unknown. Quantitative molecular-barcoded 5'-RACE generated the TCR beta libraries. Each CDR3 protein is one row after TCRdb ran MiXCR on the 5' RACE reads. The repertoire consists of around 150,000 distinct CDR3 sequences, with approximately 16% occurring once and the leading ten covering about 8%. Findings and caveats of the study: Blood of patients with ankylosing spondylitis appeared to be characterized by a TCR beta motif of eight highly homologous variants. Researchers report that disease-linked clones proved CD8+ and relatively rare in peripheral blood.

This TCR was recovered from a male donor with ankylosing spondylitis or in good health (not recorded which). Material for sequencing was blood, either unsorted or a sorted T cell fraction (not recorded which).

CDR3 sequence reads: CASSYGGPRETEAFF. Written as DNA, the CDR3 is TGCGCCAGCAGCTATGGGGGGCCCAGAGAAACTGAAGCTTTCTTT. The V and J genes are TRBV5-1 and TRBJ1-1; weak D call: TRBD1 (6 bases). From germline, CDR1 is SGHRS and CDR2 YFSETQ. The CDR3 covers 15 residues. V shed 3 bases and J shed 5 bases, with 17 bases lying between them.